The following is a T cell receptor beta chain sequence with its context. The CDR3 is 17 residues long. Germline CDR1 and CDR2: SGHAT and FQNNGV. The germline V and J ends were trimmed by 1 base and 6 bases, with 20 bases remaining between them. TCRdb reprocessed the reads with MiXCR, giving one entry per CDR3 protein. The repertoire holds hundreds of thousands of distinct CDR3 sequences, less than 40% seen once, with 2.5% to 3.5% in the top ten. This entry is derived from a study of T cell repertoires in cytomegalovirus infection. This clonotype originated in a human donor in good health (CMV status not recorded). Some clones in this sample may be carry-over from other donors' samples. This chain uses TRBV11-2 with TRBJ2-3; D remains unclear. The specimen was PBMCs. CDR3 region: CASSLVHAEGPLDTQYF. The CDR3, as DNA: TGTGCCAGCAGCTTAGTTCACGCAGAAGGACCTTTGGATACGCAGTATTTT. The variable domain in full, with the rest retrieved from reference TRBV11-2 and TRBJ2-3, is EAGVAQSPRYKIIEKRQSVAFWCNPISGHATLYWYQQILGQGPKLLIQFQNNGVVDDSQLPKDRFSAERLKGVDSTLKIQPAKLEDSAVYLCASSLVHAEGPLDTQYFGPGTRLTVL.